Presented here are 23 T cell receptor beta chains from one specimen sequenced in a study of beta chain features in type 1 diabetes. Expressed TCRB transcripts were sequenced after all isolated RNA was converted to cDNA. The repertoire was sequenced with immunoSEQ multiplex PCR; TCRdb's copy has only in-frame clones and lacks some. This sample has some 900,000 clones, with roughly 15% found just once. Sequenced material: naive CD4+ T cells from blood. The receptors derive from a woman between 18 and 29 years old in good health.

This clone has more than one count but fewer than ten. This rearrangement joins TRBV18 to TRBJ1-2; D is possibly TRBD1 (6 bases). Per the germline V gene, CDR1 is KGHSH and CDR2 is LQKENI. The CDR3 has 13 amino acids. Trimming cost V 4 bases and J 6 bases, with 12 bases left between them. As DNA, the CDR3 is TGTGCCAGCTCACGGGGGAGACAGGATGGCTACACCTTC. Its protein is CASSRGRQDGYTF.

The CDR3 coding sequence is TGTGCCAGCAGTGGACAGGGGGTTCTCGACAGGCAGTTCTTC. Amino acid sequence: CASSGQGVLDRQFF. This chain uses TRBV2 with TRBJ2-1; the match to TRBD1 covers 9 bases. Germline V lookup: CDR1 SNHLY, CDR2 FYNNEI. The CDR3 totals 14 residues. Trimming took 4 bases from V and 12 from J; bases not matched to a gene: 10.

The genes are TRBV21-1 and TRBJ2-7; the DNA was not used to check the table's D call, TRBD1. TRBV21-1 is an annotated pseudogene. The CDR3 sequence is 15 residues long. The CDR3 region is CASSKASGGIYEQYF. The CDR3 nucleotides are TGTGCCAGCAGCAAAGCTTCAGGGGGTATCTACGAGCAGTACTTC.

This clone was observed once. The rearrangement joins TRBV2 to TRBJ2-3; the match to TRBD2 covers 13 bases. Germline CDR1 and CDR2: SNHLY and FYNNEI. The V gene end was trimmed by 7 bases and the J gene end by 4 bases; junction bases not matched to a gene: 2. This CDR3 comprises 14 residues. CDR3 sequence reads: CASTTSGGADTQYF. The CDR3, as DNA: TGTGCCAGCACTACTAGCGGGGGGGCAGATACGCAGTATTTT. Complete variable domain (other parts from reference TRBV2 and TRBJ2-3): EPEVTQTPSHQVTQMGQEVILRCVPISNHLYFYWYRQILGQKVEFLVSFYNNEISEKSEIFDDQFSVERPDGSNFTLKIRSTKLEDSAMYFCASTTSGGADTQYFGPGTRLTVL.

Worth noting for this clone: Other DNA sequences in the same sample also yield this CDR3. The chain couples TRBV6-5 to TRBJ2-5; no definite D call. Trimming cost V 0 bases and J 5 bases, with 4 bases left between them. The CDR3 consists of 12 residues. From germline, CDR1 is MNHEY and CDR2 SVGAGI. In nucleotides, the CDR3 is TGTGCCAGCAGTTACTCTAGGGAGACCCAGTACTTC. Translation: CASSYSRETQYF.

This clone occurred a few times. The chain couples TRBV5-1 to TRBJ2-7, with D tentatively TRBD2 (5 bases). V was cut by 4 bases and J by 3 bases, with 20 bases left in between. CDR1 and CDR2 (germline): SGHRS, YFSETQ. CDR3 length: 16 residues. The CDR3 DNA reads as TGCGCCAGCAGCCTAACGGGGAGCGGAGGACTCTACGAGCAGTACTTC. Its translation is CASSLTGSGGLYEQYF.

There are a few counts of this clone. CDR3 DNA sequence: TGTGCCAGCAGCCAAGATATGGTAGCGGGAGTTTCGGGGGAGCTGTTTTTT. Protein: CASSQDMVAGVSGELFF. The chain joins TRBV4-2 to TRBJ2-2; 9 bases align to TRBD2. The CDR3 has 17 residues. The trim removed 0 bases at V and 8 bases at J, leaving 10 bases unmatched. In germline, CDR1 is LGHNA, CDR2 YNFKEQ.

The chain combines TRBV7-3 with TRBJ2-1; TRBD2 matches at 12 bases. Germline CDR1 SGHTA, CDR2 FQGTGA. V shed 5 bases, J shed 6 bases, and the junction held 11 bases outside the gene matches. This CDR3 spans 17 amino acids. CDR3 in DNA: TGTGCCAGCAGCCTAGCGGGAGGGCCTAGAGTGAGCAATGAGCAGTTCTTC. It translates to CASSLAGGPRVSNEQFF. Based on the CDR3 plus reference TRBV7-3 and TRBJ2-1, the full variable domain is GAGVSQTPSNKVTEKGKYVELRCDPISGHTALYWYRQSLGQGPEFLIYFQGTGAADDSGLPNDRFFAVRPEGSVSTLKIQRTERGDSAVYLCASSLAGGPRVSNEQFFGPGTRLTVL.

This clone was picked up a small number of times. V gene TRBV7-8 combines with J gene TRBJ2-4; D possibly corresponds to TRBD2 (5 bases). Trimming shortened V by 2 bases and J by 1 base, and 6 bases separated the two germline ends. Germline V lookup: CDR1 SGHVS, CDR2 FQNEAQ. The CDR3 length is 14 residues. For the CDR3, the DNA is TGTGCCAGCAGCTTAACGGGGGCCAAAAACATTCAGTACTTC. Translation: CASSLTGAKNIQYF.

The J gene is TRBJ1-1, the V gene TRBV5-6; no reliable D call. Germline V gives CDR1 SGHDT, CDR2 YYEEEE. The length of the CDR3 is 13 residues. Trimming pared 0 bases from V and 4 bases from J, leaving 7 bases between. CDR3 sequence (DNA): TGTGCCAGCAGCTTGGGGGCGCGCACTGAAGCTTTCTTT. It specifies CASSLGARTEAFF.

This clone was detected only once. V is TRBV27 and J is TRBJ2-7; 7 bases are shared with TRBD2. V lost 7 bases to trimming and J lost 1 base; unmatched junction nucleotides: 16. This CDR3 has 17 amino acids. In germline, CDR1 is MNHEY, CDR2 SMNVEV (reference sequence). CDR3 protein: CASMARAGAVESYEQYF. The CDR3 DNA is TGTGCCAGCATGGCCCGCGCGGGAGCGGTCGAGTCCTACGAGCAGTACTTC.

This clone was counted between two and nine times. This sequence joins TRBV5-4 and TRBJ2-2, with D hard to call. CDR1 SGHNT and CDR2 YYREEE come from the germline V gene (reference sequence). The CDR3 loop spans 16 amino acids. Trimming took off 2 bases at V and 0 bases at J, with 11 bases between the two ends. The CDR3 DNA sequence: TGTGCCAGCAGCTTAAGGGCAGGACCGAACACCGGGGAGCTGTTTTTT. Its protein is CASSLRAGPNTGELFF.

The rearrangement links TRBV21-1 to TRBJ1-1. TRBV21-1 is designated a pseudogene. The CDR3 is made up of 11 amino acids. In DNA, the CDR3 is TGTGCCAGCATGGGGGAGACTGAAGCTTTCTTT. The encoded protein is CASMGETEAFF.

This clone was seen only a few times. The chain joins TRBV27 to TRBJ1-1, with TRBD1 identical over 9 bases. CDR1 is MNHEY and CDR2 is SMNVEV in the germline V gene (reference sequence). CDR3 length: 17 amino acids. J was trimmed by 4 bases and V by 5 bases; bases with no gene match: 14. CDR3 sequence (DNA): TGTGCCAGCAGTCCCACAGGGGGCGCATTAAGGACCACTGAAGCTTTCTTT. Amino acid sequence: CASSPTGGALRTTEAFF.

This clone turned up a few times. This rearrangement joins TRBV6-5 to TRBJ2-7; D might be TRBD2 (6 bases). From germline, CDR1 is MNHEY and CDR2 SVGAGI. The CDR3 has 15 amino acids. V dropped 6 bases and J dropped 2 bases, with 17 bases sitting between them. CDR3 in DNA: TGTGCCAGCAGCTGGAGGGAAGGCAGAGCCTACGAGCAGTACTTC. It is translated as CASSWREGRAYEQYF.

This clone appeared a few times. The CDR3 nucleotides are TGCGCCAGCAGCTTCCAGGGGCGGCTGTCGGACACTGAAGCTTTCTTT. Residues: CASSFQGRLSDTEAFF. The chain is built from TRBV5-1 and TRBJ1-1; possible D gene TRBD1, 6 bases. CDR1 and CDR2 (germline): SGHRS, YFSETQ. V lost 2 bases, J lost 3 bases, and 17 bases lay in between. The CDR3 runs 16 residues.

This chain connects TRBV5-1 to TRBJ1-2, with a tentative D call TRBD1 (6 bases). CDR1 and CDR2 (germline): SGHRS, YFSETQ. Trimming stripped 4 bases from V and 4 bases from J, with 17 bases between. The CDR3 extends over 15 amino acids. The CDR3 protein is CASSQGSQGSYGYTF. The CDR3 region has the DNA TGCGCCAGCAGCCAAGGATCACAGGGCTCCTATGGCTACACCTTC.

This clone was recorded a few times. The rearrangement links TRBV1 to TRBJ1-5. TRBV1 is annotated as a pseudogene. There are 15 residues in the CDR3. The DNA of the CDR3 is TGCACCAGCAGCCAACGTCGCTCTTCTAATCAGCCCCAGCATTTT. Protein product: CTSSQRRSSNQPQHF.

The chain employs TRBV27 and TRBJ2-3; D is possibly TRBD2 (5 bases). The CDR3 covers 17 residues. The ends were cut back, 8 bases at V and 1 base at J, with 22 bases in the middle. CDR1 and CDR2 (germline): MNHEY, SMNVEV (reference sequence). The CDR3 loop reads CASWRSSSAAGTDTQYF. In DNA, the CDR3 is TGTGCCAGCTGGCGGTCTTCGAGTGCAGCGGGCACAGATACGCAGTATTTT.

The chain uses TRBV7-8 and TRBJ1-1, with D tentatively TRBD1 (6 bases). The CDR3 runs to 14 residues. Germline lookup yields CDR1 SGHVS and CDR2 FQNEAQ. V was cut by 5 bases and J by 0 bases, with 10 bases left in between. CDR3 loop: CASSHRVLNTEAFF. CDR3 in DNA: TGTGCCAGCAGCCACAGGGTCTTGAACACTGAAGCTTTCTTT.

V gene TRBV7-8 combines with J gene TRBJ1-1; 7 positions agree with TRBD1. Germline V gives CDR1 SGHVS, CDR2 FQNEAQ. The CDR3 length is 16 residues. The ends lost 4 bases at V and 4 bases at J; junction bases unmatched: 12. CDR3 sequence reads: CASSSADRAWRTEAFF. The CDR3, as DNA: TGTGCCAGCAGCTCCGCCGACAGGGCTTGGCGCACTGAAGCTTTCTTT.

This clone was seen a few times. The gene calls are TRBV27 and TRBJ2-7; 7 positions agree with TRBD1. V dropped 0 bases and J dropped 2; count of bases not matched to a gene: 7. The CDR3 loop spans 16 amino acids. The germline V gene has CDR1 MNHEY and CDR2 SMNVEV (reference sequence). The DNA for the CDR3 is TGTGCCAGCAGTTTATCCGGACGGACAGGAACCTACGAGCAGTACTTC. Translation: CASSLSGRTGTYEQYF.

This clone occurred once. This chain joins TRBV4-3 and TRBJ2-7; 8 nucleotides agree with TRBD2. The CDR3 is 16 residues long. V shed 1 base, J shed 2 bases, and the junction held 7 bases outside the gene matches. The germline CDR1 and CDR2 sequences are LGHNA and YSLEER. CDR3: CASSQVGAGGPYEQYF. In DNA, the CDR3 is TGCGCCAGCAGCCAAGTCGGGGCGGGAGGCCCCTACGAGCAGTACTTC.